A single TCR beta chain is shown here with its context. Its antigen is unknown. This entry is derived from a study of graft-versus-host responses after intestinal transplantation. Study context: Every transplant recipient was induced with anti-thymocyte globulin, then maintained on tacrolimus and steroids for two to three years. Findings of the study overall: After transplant, early declines in HvG clones were associated with peak levels of circulating GvH clones.

Germline V gives CDR1 MNHEY, CDR2 SVGAGI. The germline V and J ends were trimmed by 4 bases and 0 bases, with 7 bases remaining between them. The CDR3 is made up of 13 amino acids. Produced via immunoSEQ multiplex PCR; TCRdb's table is partial and in-frame only. The table shows around 100,000 clones, with over 85% occurring only once. Specimen: unstimulated CD8+ T cells sorted from spleen or lymph node cells, collected before intestinal transplant. The TCR comes from a human donor who received an intestinal transplant. This chain connects TRBV6-5 to TRBJ2-7; no clear D gene. CDR3 DNA: TGTGCCAGCAGTTTTGGGCCCTCCTACGAGCAGTACTTC. Translated: CASSFGPSYEQYF.